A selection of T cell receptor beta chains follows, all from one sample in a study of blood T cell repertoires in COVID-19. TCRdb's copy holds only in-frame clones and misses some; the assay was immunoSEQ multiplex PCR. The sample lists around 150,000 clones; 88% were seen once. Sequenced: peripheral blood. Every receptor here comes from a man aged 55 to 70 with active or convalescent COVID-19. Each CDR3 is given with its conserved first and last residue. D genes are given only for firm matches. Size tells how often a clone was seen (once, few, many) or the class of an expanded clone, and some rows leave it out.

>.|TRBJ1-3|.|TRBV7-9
TGTGCCAGCAGCATACAGGTCCTGATGTCTGGAAACACCATATATTTT
CASSIQVLMSGNTIYF
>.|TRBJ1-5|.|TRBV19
TGTGCCAGTAGTATTAACAGTTATAGCAATCAGCCCCAGCATTTT
CASSINSYSNQPQHF
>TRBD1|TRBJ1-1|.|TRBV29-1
TGCAGCGTTGCGCAGGGGGGACTTAACACTGAAGCTTTCTTT
CSVAQGGLNTEAFF
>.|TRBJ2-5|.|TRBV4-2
TGTGCCAGCAGCCAAGAAAACAGGGAAGAGACCCAGTACTTC
CASSQENREETQYF
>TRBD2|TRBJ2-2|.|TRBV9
TGTGCCACTTCCCCGGGACTAGCGGGTGTCGCGAACACCGGGGAGCTGTTTTTT
CATSPGLAGVANTGELFF
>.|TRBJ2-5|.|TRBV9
TGTGCCAGCAGCCCCCCGGGGTTCCAAGAGACCCAGTACTTC
CASSPPGFQETQYF
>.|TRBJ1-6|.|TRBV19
TGTGCCAGTAGTATGTCCTATGGAGGAACCTATAATTCACCCCTCCACTTT
CASSMSYGGTYNSPLHF
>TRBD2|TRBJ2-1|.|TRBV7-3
TGTGCCAGCAGCCCAATAGCGGGAGGGCCGGAGGGGTCCTACAATGAGCAGTTCTTC
CASSPIAGGPEGSYNEQFF
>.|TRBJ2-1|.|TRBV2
TGTGCCAGCAGTGATGCGGGTTCCTACAATGAGCAGTTCTTC
CASSDAGSYNEQFF
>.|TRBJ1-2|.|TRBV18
TGTGCCAGCTCACCACAGGGGGTAGACTATGGCTACACCTTC
CASSPQGVDYGYTF
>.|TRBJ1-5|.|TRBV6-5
TGTGCCAGCAAGACGGGCAGGGGCGATAATCAGCCCCAGCATTTT
CASKTGRGDNQPQHF
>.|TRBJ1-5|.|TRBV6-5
TGTGCCAGCGGACTTAGCAATCAGCCCCAGCATTTT
CASGLSNQPQHF
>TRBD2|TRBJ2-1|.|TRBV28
TGTGCCAGCAGTTTATCGACGGGGGGGTACAATGAGCAGTTCTTC
CASSLSTGGYNEQFF
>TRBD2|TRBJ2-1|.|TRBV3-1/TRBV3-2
TGTGCCAGCAGCCAACTTGGGACTACCAATGAGCAGTTCTTC
CASSQLGTTNEQFF
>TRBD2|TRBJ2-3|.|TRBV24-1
TGTGCCACCAGTGATTCTAGCGGGAGGGGGGATACGCAGTATTTT
CATSDSSGRGDTQYF
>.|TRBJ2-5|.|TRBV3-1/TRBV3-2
TGTGCCAGCAGCCAAGCCCCCCCCAGCGTGGGAGAGACCCAGTACTTC
CASSQAPPSVGETQYF
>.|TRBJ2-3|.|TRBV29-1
TGCAGCGGGGGGAGGACAGGAACCACAGATACGCAGTATTTT
CSGGRTGTTDTQYF
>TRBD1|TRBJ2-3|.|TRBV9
TGTGCCAGCAGCCGAAGGACAGGGGAAGGCACAGATACGCAGTATTTT
CASSRRTGEGTDTQYF
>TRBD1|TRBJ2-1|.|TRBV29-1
TGCAGCGTCGTGGACAGGGGCAATGAGCAGTTCTTC
CSVVDRGNEQFF
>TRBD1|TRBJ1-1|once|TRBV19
TGTGCCAGTAGCCCTGTTACAGGGGACACTGAAGCTTTCTTT
CASSPVTGDTEAFF
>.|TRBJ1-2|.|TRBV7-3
TGTGCCAGCAGCCTACAGGGTGGGGGTAACTATGGCTACACCTTC
CASSLQGGGNYGYTF
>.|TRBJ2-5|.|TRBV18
TGTGCCAGCTCACCACCCGGGACAACCCAAGAGACCCAGTACTTC
CASSPPGTTQETQYF
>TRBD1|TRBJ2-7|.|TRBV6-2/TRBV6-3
TGTGCCAGCAGTTCACCCGGGACAGGGTCCTACGAGCAGTACTTC
CASSSPGTGSYEQYF
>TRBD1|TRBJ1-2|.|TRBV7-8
TGTGCCAGCAGCCCCCGCACCGACAGGGGGGCTAACTATGGCTACACCTTC
CASSPRTDRGANYGYTF
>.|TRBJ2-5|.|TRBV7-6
TGTGCCAGCAGCGCAGGAGGGCGGGAGACCCAGTACTTC
CASSAGGRETQYF
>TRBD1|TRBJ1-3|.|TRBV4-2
TGTGCCAGCAGCCAACCCGGGACAGCCGAATCTGGAAACACCATATATTTT
CASSQPGTAESGNTIYF
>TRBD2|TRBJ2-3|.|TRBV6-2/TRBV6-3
TGTGCCAGCAGTTACCGGGGGGGGACAGATACGCAGTATTTT
CASSYRGGTDTQYF
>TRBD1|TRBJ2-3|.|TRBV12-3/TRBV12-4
TGTGCCAGCAGTAACACCGGGACAGGGTTTAAGTATTTT
CASSNTGTGFKYF
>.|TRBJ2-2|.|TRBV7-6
TGTGCCAGCAGCCCTACAGGATTTAACACCGGGGAGCTGTTTTTT
CASSPTGFNTGELFF
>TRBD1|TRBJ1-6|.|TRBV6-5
TGTGCCAGCAGGGACGGACAGGGGTATAATTCACCCCTCCACTTT
CASRDGQGYNSPLHF
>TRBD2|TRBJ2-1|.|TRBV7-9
TGTGCCAGCAGCTTAGTCCGAACTAGCGGTGAGCAGTTCTTC
CASSLVRTSGEQFF
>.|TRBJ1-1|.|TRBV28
TGTGCCAGCAGTTTAGGTAGCTACACTGAAGCTTTCTTT
CASSLGSYTEAFF
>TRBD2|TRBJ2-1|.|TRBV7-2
TGTGCCAGCAGCTCAACTTCCGGACTAGCCTCTAGCTCCTACAATGAGCAGTTCTTC
CASSSTSGLASSSYNEQFF
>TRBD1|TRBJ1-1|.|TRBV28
TGTGCCAGCAGTCCCGACAGGGGGAGGACTGAAGCTTTCTTT
CASSPDRGRTEAFF
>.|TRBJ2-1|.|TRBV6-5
TGTGCCAGCGGCCTGGCTAGGTACAATGAGCAGTTCTTC
CASGLARYNEQFF
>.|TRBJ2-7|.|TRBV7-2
TGTGCCAGCAGCTTGCAGGCGAGCTACGAGCAGTACTTC
CASSLQASYEQYF
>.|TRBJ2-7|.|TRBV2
TGTGCCAGCAGTTCAAGGACAGCCCGGAGACTGGACGAGCAGTACTTC
CASSSRTARRLDEQYF
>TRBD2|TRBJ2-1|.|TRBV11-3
TGTGCCAGCAGCTCACGGACTAGCGGGAGGGGGAATGAGCAGTTCTTC
CASSSRTSGRGNEQFF
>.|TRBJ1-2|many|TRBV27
TGTGCCAGCAGTTCCGGGAGTGGCTACACCTTC
CASSSGSGYTF
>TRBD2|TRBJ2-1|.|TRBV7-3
TGTGCCAGCAGCTTGGGACTAGCGGGAGTCAATGAGCAGTTCTTC
CASSLGLAGVNEQFF
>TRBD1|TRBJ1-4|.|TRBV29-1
TGCAGCGTTAGCGGACAGGGGGCTTCTAATGAAAAACTGTTTTTT
CSVSGQGASNEKLFF
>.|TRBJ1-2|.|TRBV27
TGTGCCAGCAGTCGAGGTCAGAATTATGGCTACACCTTC
CASSRGQNYGYTF
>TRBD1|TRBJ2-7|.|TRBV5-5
TGTGCCAGCAGCTTGTCTCCAGGGGGTCTCTACGAGCAGTACTTC
CASSLSPGGLYEQYF
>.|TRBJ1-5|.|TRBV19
TGTGCCAGTAGTGACCCGCTCGGACTAGAAGGGACTCAGCCCCAGCATTTT
CASSDPLGLEGTQPQHF
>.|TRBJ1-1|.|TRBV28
TGTGCCAGCAGTCCCCCGGCCGGGAGGACTGAAGCTTTCTTT
CASSPPAGRTEAFF